This T cell receptor (beta chain) was sequenced for a study of sequential checkpoint blockade in melanoma. The length of the CDR3 is 19 residues. Germline CDR1 reads SGHTA; CDR2 reads FQGNSA. V was pared by 9 bases and J by 2 bases, with 32 bases between. Using immunoSEQ multiplex PCR, the repertoire was profiled, and TCRdb retains in-frame clones only, with some absent. This table holds about 18,000 clones, 70% to 75% found once. The sample's treatment: randomized to nivolumab then ipilimumab (arm A) or the reverse (arm B). The receptor's source is a human donor with melanoma. The input for sequencing was CD8+ T cells sorted from blood (inferred from file names), taken from a patient given nivolumab and ipilimumab in sequence. The V call is TRBV7-2, the J call TRBJ2-7; no clear D gene. CDR3 sequence reads: CARSYIWLSGHKSTYEQYF. The CDR3 DNA sequence: TGTGCCAGAAGTTATATCTGGCTCTCAGGTCACAAATCTACCTACGAGCAGTACTTC.